Below, 21 T cell receptor beta chains from the same sample are listed, as sequenced in a study of T cell responses to AZD1222 COVID-19 vaccine (dated by TCRdb to the early 2020s). This specimen's time point label, per the study, means: about 28 days (+/-7) after the second vaccine dose. The library was prepared using the immunoSEQ multiplex PCR assay. TCRdb stores this immuneACCESS table with in-frame sequences only. Part of the clones is absent; in the studies checked, under half of the shortfall reflects unresolved V genes, and no reason is known for the rest. Counted in this sample were about 110,000 clones; roughly 89% of them appeared once. The ten largest clones add up to about two fifths of the sample. The sample here was peripheral blood, taken 28 days after the second AZD1222 dose. All receptors come from an adult who received the AZD1222 COVID-19 vaccine.

The sample holds a few counts of this clone. This rearrangement joins TRBV6-2 or TRBV6-3 to TRBJ1-1; unclear D gene. V lost 0 bases to trimming and J lost 1 base, with 6 bases between them. This CDR3 has 14 amino acids. CDR1 is MNHEY, CDR2 SVGEGT, per germline. DNA of the CDR3: TGTGCCAGCAGTTACTCGTTCAGGAACACTGAAGCTTTCTTT. Protein sequence: CASSYSFRNTEAFF.

This clone was recorded once. The V and J genes are TRBV6-4 and TRBJ1-5, with a possible D match to TRBD1 (5 bases). Germline CDR1 reads MRHNA; CDR2 reads SNTAGT. The CDR3 has 13 amino acids. V lost 4 bases and J lost 6, with 10 bases in between. The CDR3 region has the DNA TGTGCCAGCAGTGCGGAAAGGGGTCAGCCCCAGCATTTT. As protein: CASSAERGQPQHF.

The chain employs TRBV6-1 and TRBJ2-1; 13 bases map to TRBD2. J was trimmed by 11 bases and V by 3 bases; bases with no gene match: 7. CDR3 size: 15 residues. The germline V gene has CDR1 MNHNS and CDR2 SASEGT. This CDR3 is CASSDPGLAGRKQFF. For the CDR3, the DNA is TGTGCCAGCAGTGACCCGGGACTAGCGGGAAGGAAGCAGTTCTTC.

The CDR3 nucleotides are TGTGCCAGCAGCCAAGGGCTAGCCCTCAACACCGGGGAGCTGTTTTTT. This encodes CASSQGLALNTGELFF. The chain combines TRBV3-1 (or the pseudogene TRBV3-2) with TRBJ2-2; D is possibly TRBD2 (5 bases). Germline-derived CDR1 and CDR2 are LGHDT and YNNKEL (reference sequence). V dropped 1 base and J dropped 2 bases, with 11 bases sitting between them. The CDR3 spans 16 residues.

About this clone itself: At one boundary the junction diverges from the germline segment, which might be a read error. The chain has TRBV11-2 and TRBJ1-2; D unresolved. Germline loops: CDR1 SGHAT, CDR2 FQNNGV. This CDR3 is 10 amino acids long. CDR3: CASSRTAAFF. The CDR3 DNA follows: TGTGCCAGCAGCCGGACGGCCGCCTTCTTC.

A single count supports this clone. The chain couples TRBV19 to TRBJ1-1; unclear D gene. The CDR3 contains 14 residues. Trimming stripped 6 bases from V and 1 base from J, with 12 bases between. Germline V gene sequence: CDR1 LNHDA, CDR2 SQIVND (reference sequence). The CDR3 sequence: CASRTSGSNTEAFF. The CDR3 DNA is TGTGCCAGTAGGACGTCAGGTTCGAACACTGAAGCTTTCTTT.

The gene calls are TRBV20-1 and TRBJ2-1, with 8 positions matching TRBD2. Per the germline V gene, CDR1 is DFQATT and CDR2 is SNEGSKA (reference sequence). Losses at the gene ends were 3 bases for V and 3 bases for J; bases not matched to a gene: 4. There are 14 residues in the CDR3. The CDR3 sequence is CSASTSGDYNEQFF. CDR3 bases: TGCAGTGCTAGTACTAGCGGAGACTACAATGAGCAGTTCTTC.

The V call is TRBV18, the J call TRBJ2-3; D uncertain. Germline assignment: CDR1 KGHSH and CDR2 LQKENI. This CDR3 has 14 residues. V lost 0 bases and J 0 bases, leaving 4 bases between the germline ends. For the CDR3, the DNA is TGTGCCAGCTCACCACCTCGGAGCACAGATACGCAGTATTTT. It yields the protein CASSPPRSTDTQYF.

The V and J genes are TRBV2 and TRBJ2-3; tentatively, D is TRBD2 (7 bases). Looked up from germline, CDR1 is SNHLY and CDR2 is FYNNEI. V was pared by 7 bases and J by 4 bases, with 21 bases between. CDR3 size: 16 residues. CDR3 nucleotides: TGTGCCAGCACCGGGGGGCTGGCGGGAGTAGCAGATACGCAGTATTTT. Translated: CASTGGLAGVADTQYF.

The chain has TRBV7-8 and TRBJ1-4, with TRBD1 as a possible D gene (6 bases). V was cut by 2 bases and J by 3 bases, with 10 bases left in between. This CDR3 has 15 residues. CDR1 and CDR2 (germline): SGHVS, FQNEAQ. In DNA form, the CDR3 reads TGTGCCAGCAGCTTATGGGACACCCCTAATGAAAAACTGTTTTTT. This sequence encodes CASSLWDTPNEKLFF.

V usage is TRBV4-3 and J usage is TRBJ2-1; D could derive from TRBD1 or TRBD2 (5 bases each). This CDR3 region has 13 residues. Germline assignment: CDR1 LGHNA and CDR2 YSLEER. Trimming removed 0 bases at V and 14 bases at J, with 14 bases between. CDR3 in DNA: TGCGCCAGCAGCCAAGATCGGGGCGCGAGGAAGTTCTTC. Its translation is CASSQDRGARKFF.

J is TRBJ1-4 and V is TRBV5-4; the D gene is possibly TRBD1 (6 bases). The CDR3 runs 15 residues. Trimming removed 2 bases at V and 4 bases at J, with 12 bases between. Germline V gene lookup returns CDR1 SGHNT and CDR2 YYREEE (reference sequence). CDR3 in amino acids: CASSFLGGSNEKLFF. In DNA form, the CDR3 reads TGTGCCAGCAGCTTCCTAGGGGGTAGTAATGAAAAACTGTTTTTT.

This clone showed up just once. The chain recombines TRBV28 with TRBJ2-4; D assignment may be TRBD1 or TRBD2 (5 bases each). V lost 6 bases, J lost 13 bases, and 16 bases lay in between. Germline V gene sequence: CDR1 MDHEN, CDR2 SYDVKM. This CDR3 is 12 amino acids long. CDR3 sequence reads: CASSSGPSFQYF. CDR3 coding DNA: TGTGCCAGCAGCTCGGGACCGTCTTTCCAGTACTTC.

As DNA, the CDR3 is TGTGCCAGTCGGAAGGGAAAAGGAGCTAACTATGGCTACACCTTC. It yields the protein CASRKGKGANYGYTF. This chain joins TRBV19 and TRBJ1-2; D gene uncertain. The V gene's germline CDR1 is LNHDA and CDR2 SQIVND (reference sequence). V dropped 8 bases and J dropped 0 bases, with 16 bases sitting between them. CDR3 size: 15 residues.

The chain joins TRBV28 to TRBJ2-7; TRBD2 aligns across 8 bases. Germline trimming cut 8 bases from V and 4 bases from J; bases unmatched to any gene: 7. CDR1 and CDR2 from the germline V gene are MDHEN and SYDVKM. The CDR3 runs 13 residues. CDR3 residues: CASRSGGRYEQYF. As DNA, the CDR3 is TGTGCCAGCCGTTCCGGCGGGAGGTACGAGCAGTACTTC.

This clone has ten or more counts. The rearrangement joins TRBV28 to TRBJ1-1; D gene uncertain. This CDR3 contains 13 residues. Germline CDR1 MDHEN, CDR2 SYDVKM. The V gene lost 5 bases and the J gene lost 3 bases, with 10 bases spanning the gap. CDR3 loop: CASSSGVDTEAFF. The CDR3 nucleotides are TGTGCCAGCAGTAGTGGGGTCGACACTGAAGCTTTCTTT.

V usage is TRBV6-8 and J usage is TRBJ1-1; no reliable D call. The germline V gene encodes CDR1 MNHGY and CDR2 SAAAGT. Trimming took off 2 bases at V and 3 bases at J, with 16 bases between the two ends. This CDR3 spans 16 amino acids. DNA of the CDR3: TGTGCCAGCAGTTACGCGTTAGCGGGCGCGGACACTGAAGCTTTCTTT. Amino acid sequence: CASSYALAGADTEAFF.

This chain links TRBV9 with TRBJ2-7, with D unclear. From germline, CDR1 is SGDLS and CDR2 YYNGEE. Trimming left V 4 bases short and J 3 bases short, with 17 bases between. The CDR3 has 15 residues. CDR3 DNA sequence: TGTGCCAGCAGCCCCCGGTTCGGGCTGAACTACGAGCAGTACTTC. Its protein product is CASSPRFGLNYEQYF.

The rearrangement joins TRBV27 to TRBJ2-7, with unresolved D. Trimming took 5 bases from V and 3 from J, leaving 17 bases between them. The CDR3 consists of 15 residues. Per germline, CDR1 MNHEY and CDR2 SMNVEV (reference sequence). CDR3 DNA: TGTGCCAGCAGTGGACGACCGGCCAACGTCTACGAGCAGTACTTC. This encodes CASSGRPANVYEQYF.

The chain is built from TRBV27 and TRBJ2-2; unclear D gene. The CDR3 consists of 15 residues. Per germline, CDR1 MNHEY and CDR2 SMNVEV (reference sequence). The ends were cut back, 3 bases at V and 0 bases at J, with 8 bases in the middle. The DNA of the CDR3 is TGTGCCAGCAGTTTTGGGGTCCCGAACACCGGGGAGCTGTTTTTT. Its translation: CASSFGVPNTGELFF.

This clone was counted once. The chain employs TRBV11-3 and TRBJ2-2; no clear D. The length of the CDR3 is 13 residues. Trimming cost V 5 bases and J 1 base, with 5 bases left between them. CDR1 is SGHNT and CDR2 is YENEEA in the germline V gene. In DNA form, the CDR3 reads TGTGCCAGCAGCCCAGGGAACACCGGGGAGCTGTTTTTT. This translates into CASSPGNTGELFF.